The 10 T cell receptor beta chains given below trace back to one sample, sequenced in a study of T cell changes during pregnancy in multiple sclerosis. Clones were sequenced by immunoSEQ multiplex PCR, and TCRdb holds only the in-frame ones, with some missing. The sample includes about 40,000 clones, 88% of them seen just once. The input for sequencing was peripheral blood, taken in the first trimester of pregnancy. The source is a female donor in good health, enrolled as a control in a pregnancy study.

The V gene is TRBV7-2, the J gene TRBJ2-2, with 7 positions matching TRBD2. CDR1 SGHTA and CDR2 FQGNSA come from the germline V gene. CDR3 length: 18 residues. Trimming removed 1 base from V and 3 bases from J; junction bases left unmatched: 11. The CDR3 spells CASSLVREENPDTGELFF. DNA for the CDR3: TGTGCCAGCAGCTTAGTACGGGAGGAGAACCCTGACACCGGGGAGCTGTTTTTT.

The CDR3 nucleotides read TGTGCCAGCCGGGAGAATTCACCCCTCCACTTT. It specifies CASRENSPLHF. The chain joins TRBV6-5 to TRBJ1-6; D is unresolved. Trimming left V 8 bases short and J 7 bases short, with 6 bases between. Germline V gene lookup returns CDR1 MNHEY and CDR2 SVGAGI. The length of the CDR3 is 11 residues.

The sample holds one count of this clone. The V call is TRBV6-5, the J call TRBJ1-3; no reliable D call. V was cut by 8 bases and J by 2 bases, with 13 bases left in between. The CDR3 has 14 amino acids. Germline CDR1 reads MNHEY; CDR2 reads SVGAGI. CDR3 DNA: TGTGCCAGCCGAATCAGCGTGGCTGGAAACACCATATATTTT. It codes for CASRISVAGNTIYF.

The chain is built from TRBV2 and TRBJ1-4, with D possibly being TRBD1 (5 bases). There are 16 residues in the CDR3. Germline V lookup: CDR1 SNHLY, CDR2 FYNNEI. With 1 base removed from V and 3 bases from J, the gap between germline ends came to 12 bases. The DNA for the CDR3 is TGTGCCAGCAGTGAAGGGGGGGTTACGGCTAATGAAAAACTGTTTTTT. Residues: CASSEGGVTANEKLFF. Full variable domain (rest looked up from reference TRBV2 and TRBJ1-4): EPEVTQTPSHQVTQMGQEVILRCVPISNHLYFYWYRQILGQKVEFLVSFYNNEISEKSEIFDDQFSVERPDGSNFTLKIRSTKLEDSAMYFCASSEGGVTANEKLFFGSGTQLSVL.

The rearrangement uses TRBV11-2 and TRBJ2-2; the match to TRBD2 covers 9 bases. The CDR3 runs 16 residues. V shed 0 bases and J 9 bases; nucleotides not matched to a gene: 8. Germline CDR1 and CDR2: SGHAT and FQNNGV. The CDR3 here is CASSLEGGRVQRELFF. CDR3 nucleotides: TGTGCCAGCAGCTTAGAGGGCGGGAGGGTGCAGCGGGAGCTGTTTTTT. Filled out from reference TRBV11-2 and TRBJ2-2, the complete variable domain reads EAGVAQSPRYKIIEKRQSVAFWCNPISGHATLYWYQQILGQGPKLLIQFQNNGVVDDSQLPKDRFSAERLKGVDSTLKIQPAKLEDSAVYLCASSLEGGRVQRELFFGEGSRLTVL.

The chain is built from TRBV28 and TRBJ1-6; D gene uncertain. Germline values: CDR1 MDHEN, CDR2 SYDVKM. The CDR3 contains 15 residues. V lost 7 bases, J lost 6 bases, and 16 bases lay in between. In DNA form, the CDR3 reads TGTGCCAGCACCGAGGACTTAAGGTCTAATTCACCCCTCCACTTT. Its translation: CASTEDLRSNSPLHF.

The V call is TRBV5-4, the J call TRBJ1-2, with 10 bases aligning to TRBD1. The CDR3 is 14 amino acids. Trimming at V came to 4 bases and at J to 4 bases, leaving 4 bases not matched to a gene. Germline values: CDR1 SGHNT, CDR2 YYREEE (reference sequence). The DNA for the CDR3 is TGTGCCAGCAGCATGACAGGGGGCGCCTATGGCTACACCTTC. It is translated as CASSMTGGAYGYTF.

The rearrangement joins TRBV29-1 to TRBJ1-2, with D hard to call. Looked up from germline, CDR1 is SQVTM and CDR2 is ANQGSEA. The CDR3 covers 12 residues. Trimming took 8 bases from V and 3 from J, leaving 13 bases between them. The CDR3 bases are TGCAGCTTATCCTCCCCCGACTATGGCTACACCTTC. Its protein is CSLSSPDYGYTF.

The CDR3 nucleotides read TGTGCCAGCTCACCCTCTACAGTGAACACTGAAGCTTTCTTT. This encodes CASSPSTVNTEAFF. The chain recombines TRBV18 with TRBJ1-1, with D unclear. The CDR3 covers 14 residues. Germline CDR1 is KGHSH and CDR2 is LQKENI. V was cut by 3 bases and J by 0 bases, with 8 bases left in between.

The genes are TRBV21-1 and TRBJ2-1; TRBD2 reflects the table's D call only, with no check against the DNA. TRBV21-1 is given as a pseudogene. The CDR3 length is 17 residues. CDR3: CASSEKTRVDSYNEQFF. The DNA of the CDR3 is TGTGCCAGCAGCGAAAAGACGAGGGTGGACTCCTACAATGAGCAGTTCTTC.